The source of this TCR beta chain is a study of beta chain features in type 1 diabetes. A remark on this clone: The antigen remains undetermined. The same CDR3 arises from other DNA sequences in this sample as well.

Germline trimming cut 7 bases from V and 6 bases from J; bases unmatched to any gene: 5. The CDR3 contains 14 residues. Germline CDR1 and CDR2: MNHEY and SMNVEV (reference sequence). Expressed TCRB transcripts got sequenced, as all isolated RNA was reverse transcribed. Measured with immunoSEQ multiplex PCR; TCRdb has only the in-frame clones, and not every one. There are 60,000 or so clones in the sample; roughly 60% occur only once, and about 2.2% lies in the top ten. Notes on the study in general: In patients and controls equally, PCR might favor templates that are shorter.

One heparinised draw, averaging about 110 mL, was taken per donor. Sorted CD4+ subsets: naive, central memory, regulatory, stem cell-like memory (CD45RO/CCR7/CD25/CD127/CD95/CD27 panel). This TCR was recovered from a woman younger than 30 in good health. Sequenced sample: Tregs from blood. The V and J genes are TRBV27 and TRBJ2-7, with 14 bases aligning to TRBD2. The CDR3, as DNA: TGTGCCAGCAAGGGACTAGCGGGAGTTCTCGAGCAGTACTTC. Encoded protein: CASKGLAGVLEQYF.